The 22 T cell receptor beta chains below were found in one sample sequenced in a study of T cell responses to AZD1222 COVID-19 vaccine. Here immunoSEQ multiplex PCR was the method, and the copy in TCRdb shows in-frame clones only, minus some. The sample lists 140,000 to 150,000 clones; roughly four fifths were seen once. Sequencing was performed on peripheral blood, taken on day 0 of MenACWY control vaccination. These receptors came from an adult in good health.

The chain recombines TRBV28 with TRBJ1-5; possibly TRBD1 for D (6 bases). CDR1 MDHEN and CDR2 SYDVKM come from the germline V gene. V was cut by 2 bases and J by 1 base, with 9 bases left in between. The length of the CDR3 is 15 residues. DNA of the CDR3: TGTGCCAGCAGTTTAGGACAGCCAAGCAATCAGCCCCAGCATTTT. Translated: CASSLGQPSNQPQHF.

The chain couples TRBV10-3 to TRBJ2-5; the match to TRBD2 covers 14 bases. This CDR3 is 15 amino acids long. Germline CDR1 ENHRY, CDR2 SYGVKD. J lost 1 base, V lost 6 bases, and 1 base had no gene match. CDR3 sequence reads: CAIRGTSGGQETQYF. The DNA for the CDR3 is TGTGCCATCAGGGGGACTAGCGGGGGCCAAGAGACCCAGTACTTC.

This clone appeared once. J is TRBJ1-2 and V is TRBV7-9; D not certain. This CDR3 contains 13 residues. The V gene's germline CDR1 is SEHNR and CDR2 FQNEAQ (reference sequence). V was cut by 0 bases and J by 8 bases, with 10 bases left in between. This CDR3 is CASSLAGSYGYTF. CDR3 DNA sequence: TGTGCCAGCAGCTTAGCTGGGAGTTACGGCTACACCTTC.

The rearrangement links TRBV4-1 to TRBJ1-5, with 7 bases aligning to TRBD1. V lost 0 bases, J lost 6 bases, and 8 bases stayed unmatched. Germline CDR1 and CDR2: MGHRA and YSYEKL. The CDR3 length is 16 residues. The CDR3 is CASSQDGAGGTQPQHF. The CDR3 DNA follows: TGCGCCAGCAGCCAAGATGGGGCAGGGGGGACTCAGCCCCAGCATTTT.

The chain's CDR3 is CASSLRAEPYEQYF. In nucleotides, the CDR3 is TGTGCCAGCAGCCTCAGGGCAGAACCCTACGAGCAGTACTTC. The J gene is TRBJ2-7, the V gene TRBV3-1 (or the pseudogene TRBV3-2); possible D gene TRBD1, 5 bases. This CDR3 has 14 amino acids. Trimming took 4 bases from V and 2 from J, leaving 12 bases between them. The V gene's germline CDR1 is LGHDT and CDR2 YNNKEL (reference sequence).

J is TRBJ1-4 and V is TRBV3-1 (or the pseudogene TRBV3-2); D unresolved. Trimming took off 3 bases at V and 8 bases at J, with 10 bases between the two ends. The germline V gene encodes CDR1 LGHDT and CDR2 YNNKEL (reference sequence). The CDR3 has 13 residues. The CDR3 sequence: CASSQLGKEKLFF. The DNA for the CDR3 is TGTGCCAGCAGCCAGCTGGGGAAGGAAAAACTGTTTTTT.

The rearrangement links TRBV9 to TRBJ2-2, with 9 bases fitting TRBD2. The germline CDR1 and CDR2 sequences are SGDLS and YYNGEE. The CDR3 contains 19 residues. The J segment lost 2 bases and the V segment lost 0 bases, leaving 11 bases of the junction unmatched. CDR3 nucleotides: TGTGCCAGCAGCGTAGGTCCTTCAAGGACTAGCGATAACACCGGGGAGCTGTTTTTT. Its protein product is CASSVGPSRTSDNTGELFF. Full variable domain (missing parts from reference TRBV9 and TRBJ2-2): DSGVTQTPKHLITATGQRVTLRCSPRSGDLSVYWYQQSLDQGLQFLIQYYNGEERAKGNILERFSAQQFPDLHSELNLSSLELGDSALYFCASSVGPSRTSDNTGELFFGEGSRLTVL.

The rearrangement uses TRBV5-1 and TRBJ2-5, with 11 bases matching TRBD2. J gave up 5 bases and V 0 bases, and 9 bases lay outside the gene matches. Per the germline V gene, CDR1 is SGHRS and CDR2 is YFSETQ. This CDR3 has 17 residues. The CDR3 bases are TGCGCCAGCAGCTTGGAGCCTAGCGGGGGGCGGGTGGAGACCCAGTACTTC. The encoded protein is CASSLEPSGGRVETQYF.

The chain combines TRBV19 with TRBJ1-1, with D unclear. Trimming pared 0 bases from V and 0 bases from J, leaving 8 bases between. CDR1 is LNHDA and CDR2 is SQIVND in the germline V gene (reference sequence). The CDR3 consists of 15 residues. Here the CDR3 DNA reads TGTGCCAGTAGTATAGACCCCTTTTTGAACACTGAAGCTTTCTTT. It yields the protein CASSIDPFLNTEAFF.

The J gene is TRBJ1-1, the V gene TRBV3-1 (or the pseudogene TRBV3-2), with D perhaps matching TRBD1 (5 bases). Trimming pared 1 base from V and 5 bases from J, leaving 17 bases between. The CDR3 is made up of 16 amino acids. Germline CDR1 LGHDT, CDR2 YNNKEL (reference sequence). The CDR3 coding sequence is TGTGCCAGCAGCCAAGTAGGCGGCAGGGTGCATACTGAAGCTTTCTTT. Protein sequence: CASSQVGGRVHTEAFF.

The chain recombines TRBV5-5 with TRBJ2-1; TRBD2 aligns across 7 bases. The CDR3 consists of 14 residues. After removal of 1 base from V and 6 bases from J, the junction contained 4 bases not matched to a gene. The germline gives CDR1 SGHKS, CDR2 YYEKEE (reference sequence). The DNA of the CDR3 is TGTGCCAGCAGCTTGCACGGGGGGAGCAATGAGCAGTTCTTC. As protein: CASSLHGGSNEQFF.

The chain employs TRBV30 and TRBJ1-3; TRBD1 might be the D (6 bases). Germline CDR1 is GTSNPN and CDR2 is SVGIG (reference sequence). The CDR3 length is 15 residues. V lost 2 bases and J lost 2, with 13 bases in between. This CDR3 reads CAWSRRGQPGNTIYF. DNA of the CDR3: TGTGCCTGGAGTCGCCGCGGACAGCCTGGAAACACCATATATTTT.

This sequence joins TRBV2 and TRBJ2-7; 8 bases are shared with TRBD1. Germline CDR1 reads SNHLY; CDR2 reads FYNNEI. The CDR3 loop spans 12 amino acids. J was trimmed by 6 bases and V by 7 bases; bases with no gene match: 5. The CDR3 is CASTRTGIEQYV. The CDR3 region has the DNA TGTGCCAGCACAAGGACAGGGATCGAGCAGTACGTC.

A note on this clone: The sample contains more than one DNA sequence encoding this CDR3. The chain combines TRBV2 with TRBJ2-2; D gene uncertain. V shed 3 bases and J shed 0 bases, with 5 bases lying between them. Germline assignment: CDR1 SNHLY and CDR2 FYNNEI. The CDR3 length is 14 residues. The CDR3 protein is CASSETANTGELFF. For the CDR3, the DNA is TGTGCCAGCAGTGAGACTGCGAACACCGGGGAGCTGTTTTTT.

This chain joins TRBV19 and TRBJ2-7; 9 bases fit TRBD2. From germline, CDR1 is LNHDA and CDR2 SQIVND (reference sequence). The V and J ends lost 7 bases and 4 bases, in that order; junction bases with no gene match: 8. This CDR3 is 14 amino acids long. The CDR3 region has the DNA TGTGCCAGTAAACCCGCTAGCGGGGCTTACGAGCAGTACTTC. Amino acid sequence: CASKPASGAYEQYF.

A single count supports this clone. The chain joins TRBV28 to TRBJ1-1; possible D gene TRBD1, 6 bases. The CDR3 runs 15 residues. CDR1 and CDR2 (germline): MDHEN, SYDVKM. Trimming cost V 5 bases and J 5 bases, with 18 bases left between them. The CDR3 DNA sequence: TGTGCCAGCAGTCCACAGGGTCTGGCCGGGACTGAAGCTTTCTTT. This codes for CASSPQGLAGTEAFF.

V gene TRBV19 combines with J gene TRBJ2-1; TRBD1 matches at 8 bases. Germline CDR1 is LNHDA and CDR2 is SQIVND (reference sequence). This CDR3 has 14 residues. V lost 7 bases, J lost 3 bases, and 5 bases stayed unmatched. In DNA, the CDR3 is TGTGCCAGTACCGCTGACAGGGGCTACAATGAGCAGTTCTTC. Translated: CASTADRGYNEQFF.

V usage is TRBV21-1 and J usage is TRBJ2-7; the D call TRBD1 from the table was never checked on the DNA. TRBV21-1 is listed as a pseudogene. This CDR3 has 14 residues. The CDR3 spells CASSAQTDSYEQYF. The CDR3 coding sequence is TGTGCCAGCAGCGCGCAGACAGACTCCTACGAGCAGTACTTC.

With regard to this clone: A junction end diverges from the germline sequence, so it may reflect a read error. V is TRBV5-8 and J is TRBJ1-4, with 7 bases aligning to TRBD1. CDR3 size: 15 residues. Germline-derived CDR1 and CDR2 are SGHTS and YDEGEE. Here the CDR3 reads CASSLVGTANEKLFF. In DNA, the CDR3 is TGTGCCAGCAGTTTGGTCGGGACAGCTAATGAAAAACTGTTTTTT.

The chain carries TRBV9 and TRBJ2-3; D is tentatively TRBD1 or TRBD2 (7 bases each). Germline V gene sequence: CDR1 SGDLS, CDR2 YYNGEE. The V end lost 6 bases, the J end lost 4 bases, and 12 bases lay between the germline ends. This CDR3 is built from 13 residues. The CDR3: CASTQGGADTQYF. The CDR3 bases are TGTGCCAGCACCCAGGGGGGGGCAGATACGCAGTATTTT.

The chain carries TRBV6-5 and TRBJ2-5; D gene unclear. This CDR3 is 13 amino acids long. From germline, CDR1 is MNHEY and CDR2 SVGAGI. Trimming took 2 bases from V and 4 from J, leaving 8 bases between them. CDR3 region: CASSYVAAETQYF. As DNA, the CDR3 is TGTGCCAGCAGTTACGTGGCGGCAGAGACCCAGTACTTC.

This chain joins TRBV7-6 and TRBJ1-1; D call uncertain. From germline, CDR1 is SGHVS and CDR2 FNYEAQ. This CDR3 is 15 amino acids long. Trimming left V 1 base short and J 0 bases short, with 9 bases between. CDR3 amino acids: CASSLEDALNTEAFF. In nucleotides, the CDR3 is TGTGCCAGCAGCTTAGAAGACGCCTTGAACACTGAAGCTTTCTTT.